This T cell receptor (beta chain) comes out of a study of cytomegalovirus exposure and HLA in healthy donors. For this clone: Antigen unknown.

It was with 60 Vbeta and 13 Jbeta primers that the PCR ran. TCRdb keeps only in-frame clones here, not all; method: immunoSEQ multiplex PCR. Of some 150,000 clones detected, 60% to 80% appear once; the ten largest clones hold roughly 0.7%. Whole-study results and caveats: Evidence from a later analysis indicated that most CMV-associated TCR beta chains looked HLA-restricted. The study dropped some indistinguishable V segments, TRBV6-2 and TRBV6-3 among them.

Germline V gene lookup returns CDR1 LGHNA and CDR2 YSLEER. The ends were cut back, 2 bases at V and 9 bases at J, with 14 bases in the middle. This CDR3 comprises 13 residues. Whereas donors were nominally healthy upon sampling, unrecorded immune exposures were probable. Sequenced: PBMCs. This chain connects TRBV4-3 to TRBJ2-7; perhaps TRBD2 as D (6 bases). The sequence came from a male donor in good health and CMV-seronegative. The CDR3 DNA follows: TGCGCCAGCAGCCAATCGGCTACGGGAGCGCAGTACTTC. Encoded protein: CASSQSATGAQYF.